Sequencing of this TCR beta chain was carried out in a study of blood T cells in healthy people across ages. The CDR3 covers 14 residues. Looked up from germline, CDR1 is SQVTM and CDR2 is ANQGSEA. Trimming at V came to 0 bases and at J to 3 bases, leaving 5 bases not matched to a gene. Primed by a sample-barcoded 5' primer and a J-beta primer mix, a second PCR proceeded for 7 to 11 cycles. One entry per CDR3 protein results from TCRdb running MiXCR on the 5' RACE reads. The sample lists fewer than 900,000 distinct CDR3 sequences, 35% to 40% seen once, with 13% in the top ten. This clonotype was observed a few times. Its antigen is not known. Each donor was a healthy Caucasian individual from Russia, aged roughly 6 to 100. Whole-study results and caveats: The long-lived group displayed more naive CD4+ cells, plus higher diversity, than the aged donors did. Leaving the PBMCs unsorted stopped any conclusive comparison of naive versus antigen-experienced cells. The recorded TCR beta diversity per million T cells decreased in a roughly linear manner with age.

This receptor was identified in a man younger than 35 in good health. Material: blood. The chain combines TRBV29-1 with TRBJ2-7, with 7 positions matching TRBD2. The CDR3 region has the DNA TGCAGCGTTGAAGATACGGGGGGAATCTACGAGCAGTACTTC. Translation: CSVEDTGGIYEQYF.